The 25 T cell receptor beta chains below come from one sample, sequenced in a study of cytomegalovirus exposure and HLA in healthy donors. The PCR contained 60 Vbeta and 13 Jbeta primers. Generated by immunoSEQ multiplex PCR, the TCRdb table keeps only in-frame clones and is missing some. Among 120,000 or so clones listed, roughly 8.6% were seen once. The sequenced sample was PBMCs. These receptors came from a woman in her 40s in good health and CMV-seropositive.

This clone was seen more than once but under ten times. The chain combines TRBV5-1 with TRBJ2-7, with D tentatively TRBD1 (6 bases). Germline V gene data show CDR1 as SGHRS and CDR2 as YFSETQ. This CDR3 contains 15 residues. With 1 base removed from V and 5 bases from J, the gap between germline ends came to 16 bases. The CDR3 sequence: CASSLQGRTLDEQYF. The DNA for the CDR3 is TGCGCCAGCAGCTTGCAGGGGAGAACCCTTGACGAGCAGTACTTC.

By its share, this clone is medium-sized. The chain uses TRBV27 and TRBJ1-1; D call uncertain. The CDR3 runs to 16 residues. Trimming took off 2 bases at V and 5 bases at J, with 18 bases between the two ends. Looked up from germline, CDR1 is MNHEY and CDR2 is SMNVEV (reference sequence). This CDR3 is CASSLIPRGGRTEAFF. CDR3 DNA sequence: TGTGCCAGCAGTTTAATCCCCCGGGGTGGTCGGACTGAAGCTTTCTTT.

The chain carries TRBV6-6 and TRBJ2-2, with a tentative D call TRBD1 (6 bases). The germline gives CDR1 MNHNY, CDR2 SVGAGI (reference sequence). The CDR3 extends over 15 amino acids. The V and J ends lost 5 bases and 0 bases respectively, with 10 bases between them. The CDR3 sequence is CASSRDTANTGELFF. The CDR3 DNA sequence: TGTGCCAGCAGTAGGGACACCGCGAACACCGGGGAGCTGTTTTTT.

The V and J genes are TRBV7-2 and TRBJ1-5; a weak D match, TRBD1 (6 bases). Trimming removed 5 bases at V and 4 bases at J, with 12 bases between. The CDR3 extends over 14 amino acids. CDR1 is SGHTA and CDR2 is FQGNSA in the germline V gene. CDR3 sequence reads: CASSPRGSNQPQHF. The CDR3 DNA reads TGTGCCAGCAGCCCCAGGGGAAGTAATCAGCCCCAGCATTTT.

The chain uses TRBV7-9 and TRBJ1-4; TRBD1 matches 11 bases. Trimming took 5 bases from V and 7 from J; bases not matched to a gene: 9. CDR1 is SEHNR and CDR2 is FQNEAQ in the germline V gene (reference sequence). The CDR3 is 16 residues long. The CDR3 region is CASSPPGQGGLEKLFF. CDR3 nucleotide sequence: TGTGCCAGCAGCCCACCGGGACAGGGGGGTCTTGAAAAACTGTTTTTT.

This clone turned up a few times. The CDR3 bases are TGTGCCAGCAGCCCGACAGGGGGCGCACCTAATGAAAAACTGTTTTTT. This translates into CASSPTGGAPNEKLFF. The rearrangement joins TRBV7-9 to TRBJ1-4, with 10 bases identical to TRBD1. This CDR3 comprises 16 residues. The ends lost 5 bases at V and 3 bases at J; junction bases unmatched: 6. Germline V gives CDR1 SEHNR, CDR2 FQNEAQ (reference sequence).

This clone was found a few times. This chain links TRBV5-5 with TRBJ2-5; TRBD1 agrees at 7 bases. This CDR3 region has 17 residues. The germline CDR1 and CDR2 sequences are SGHKS and YYEKEE (reference sequence). Trimming took 0 bases from V and 1 from J; bases not matched to a gene: 9. CDR3 protein: CASSLAGDRFFQETQYF. The CDR3 coding sequence is TGTGCCAGCAGCTTGGCCGGGGACAGATTCTTCCAAGAGACCCAGTACTTC.

J is TRBJ1-3 and V is TRBV2, with 7 positions matching TRBD1. CDR3 length: 13 amino acids. Germline loops: CDR1 SNHLY, CDR2 FYNNEI. V lost 6 bases, J lost 4 bases, and 3 bases stayed unmatched. As DNA, the CDR3 is TGTGCCAGCAGGCGGGACAGAGGAAACACCATATATTTT. Encoded protein: CASRRDRGNTIYF.

The V and J genes are TRBV19 and TRBJ2-3; 9 bases are shared with TRBD1. Germline CDR1 LNHDA, CDR2 SQIVND (reference sequence). J lost 0 bases, V lost 8 bases, and 6 bases had no gene match. This CDR3 is 15 amino acids long. The DNA for the CDR3 is TGTGCCAGTTCCCCTGGGACAGGGAGCACAGATACGCAGTATTTT. It specifies CASSPGTGSTDTQYF.

This clone was detected a few times. The genes are TRBV6-5 and TRBJ1-2; a possible D gene is TRBD1 (6 bases). From germline, CDR1 is MNHEY and CDR2 SVGAGI. The CDR3 spans 14 residues. The ends were cut back, 8 bases at V and 6 bases at J, with 19 bases in the middle. The CDR3 here is CASGNREGFNGYTF. The CDR3 DNA reads as TGTGCCAGCGGGAACAGGGAGGGATTTAATGGCTACACCTTC.

This clone occurred a few times. This chain connects TRBV20-1 to TRBJ2-7; no clear D gene. From germline, CDR1 is DFQATT and CDR2 SNEGSKA (reference sequence). The CDR3 length is 11 residues. Between the trimmed V and J ends, which lost 0 bases and 3 bases, there was a span of 3 bases. CDR3 sequence reads: CSARDYYEQYF. The CDR3 DNA reads as TGCAGTGCTAGAGATTACTACGAGCAGTACTTC.

Only a few counts were recorded for this clone. The chain joins TRBV20-1 to TRBJ1-1; D remains ambiguous. CDR1 is DFQATT and CDR2 is SNEGSKA in the germline V gene (reference sequence). V lost 0 bases and J lost 7, with 6 bases in between. The CDR3 sequence is 11 residues long. The CDR3 DNA sequence: TGCAGTGCTAGAGAGGCAGTTGAAGCTTTCTTT. Protein sequence: CSAREAVEAFF.

The rearrangement joins TRBV7-9 to TRBJ1-5; TRBD1 aligns across 7 bases. CDR1 and CDR2 from the germline V gene are SEHNR and FQNEAQ (reference sequence). The CDR3 runs 15 residues. Losses at the gene ends were 4 bases for V and 3 bases for J; bases not matched to a gene: 6. The CDR3 here is CASSSTDRVNQPQHF. As DNA, the CDR3 is TGTGCCAGCAGCTCGACCGACAGGGTCAATCAGCCCCAGCATTTT.

The chain has TRBV4-1 and TRBJ2-5; possibly TRBD2 for D (6 bases). CDR1 MGHRA and CDR2 YSYEKL come from the germline V gene. The CDR3 extends over 17 amino acids. V lost 0 bases, J lost 11 bases, and 25 bases lay in between. CDR3 protein: CASSQEKGLPEEGTQYF. CDR3 bases: TGCGCCAGCAGCCAAGAGAAAGGACTCCCAGAGGAGGGGACGCAGTACTTC.

V is TRBV7-3 and J is TRBJ2-4; 8 nucleotides line up with TRBD2. The germline V gene encodes CDR1 SGHTA and CDR2 FQGTGA. This CDR3 contains 14 residues. J lost 8 bases, V lost 2 bases, and 5 bases had no gene match. The CDR3 coding sequence is TGTGCCAGCAGCTTACGGGACGGGAGGGACATTCAGTACTTC. Its translation: CASSLRDGRDIQYF.

The chain links TRBV27 to TRBJ1-1; the D gene is possibly TRBD1 (6 bases). The CDR3 loop spans 14 amino acids. V was pared by 4 bases and J by 2 bases, with 11 bases between. The germline V gene encodes CDR1 MNHEY and CDR2 SMNVEV (reference sequence). In nucleotides, the CDR3 is TGTGCCAGCAGTTCAACGACAGGAAACACTGAAGCTTTCTTT. Its protein is CASSSTTGNTEAFF.

This clone was recorded a few times. CDR3 in amino acids: CASSEETGLLGNEQFF. DNA for the CDR3: TGTGCCAGCAGTGAAGAGACAGGGCTACTGGGGAATGAGCAGTTCTTC. The genes are TRBV2 and TRBJ2-1, with 7 bases aligning to TRBD1. This CDR3 is built from 16 residues. V trimming: 1 base; J trimming: 7 bases; junction bases outside the gene matches: 10. CDR1 and CDR2 from the germline V gene are SNHLY and FYNNEI.

This clone was observed a few times. V is TRBV7-9 and J is TRBJ1-5, with no clear D. V was shortened by 4 bases and J by 6 bases, with 7 bases between the two germline ends. This CDR3 comprises 12 residues. Looked up from germline, CDR1 is SEHNR and CDR2 is FQNEAQ (reference sequence). The CDR3 DNA reads as TGTGCCAGCAGCTCGCCCAGTCAGCCCCAGCATTTT. It specifies CASSSPSQPQHF.

This clone has just a few counts. The V and J genes are TRBV7-3 and TRBJ1-1, with 7 bases fitting TRBD1. Trimming removed 0 bases from V and 5 bases from J; junction bases left unmatched: 12. The CDR3 extends over 17 amino acids. Germline-derived CDR1 and CDR2 are SGHTA and FQGTGA. In DNA form, the CDR3 reads TGTGCCAGCAGCTTAACTCGGCTAAGGGGGCTTGGGACTGAAGCTTTCTTT. Amino acids: CASSLTRLRGLGTEAFF. The entire variable domain, with the rest obtained from reference TRBV7-3 and TRBJ1-1, is as follows: GAGVSQTPSNKVTEKGKYVELRCDPISGHTALYWYRQSLGQGPEFLIYFQGTGAADDSGLPNDRFFAVRPEGSVSTLKIQRTERGDSAVYLCASSLTRLRGLGTEAFFGQGTRLTVV.

There are a few counts of this clone. The chain combines TRBV7-3 with TRBJ1-1; no reliable D call. CDR1 and CDR2 (germline): SGHTA, FQGTGA. With 0 bases removed from V and 1 base from J, the gap between germline ends came to 9 bases. The CDR3 extends over 15 amino acids. DNA of the CDR3: TGTGCCAGCAGCTTAACCGCGGCGGCGAACACTGAAGCTTTCTTT. This encodes CASSLTAAANTEAFF.

This clone was counted only a few times. The junction differs from germline at one of its ends, possibly a read error. DNA for the CDR3: TGCAGCGTCGAAGCCCAGGGGGTGAACACTGAAGCTTTCTTT. It is translated as CSVEAQGVNTEAFF. The rearrangement links TRBV29-1 to TRBJ1-1; 7 bases match TRBD1. Germline values: CDR1 SQVTM, CDR2 ANQGSEA. The CDR3 has 14 residues.

Details on this clone: The sample has other DNA sequences that encode this CDR3 too. This chain connects TRBV5-1 to TRBJ2-5; TRBD2 matches at 7 bases. From germline, CDR1 is SGHRS and CDR2 YFSETQ. The CDR3 is 14 amino acids. After removal of 1 base from V and 2 bases from J, the junction contained 2 bases not matched to a gene. The DNA of the CDR3 is TGCGCCAGCAGCTTGACGGGGGGACAAGAGACCCAGTACTTC. This sequence encodes CASSLTGGQETQYF.

This clone was observed a single time. This chain joins TRBV18 and TRBJ1-4; 8 nucleotides agree with TRBD1. Germline-derived CDR1 and CDR2 are KGHSH and LQKENI. The CDR3 runs 15 residues. V dropped 3 bases and J dropped 1; count of bases not matched to a gene: 1. The CDR3 region is CASSPDRGTNEKLFF. The CDR3 region has the DNA TGTGCCAGCTCACCCGACAGGGGAACTAATGAAAAACTGTTTTTT.

The V and J genes are TRBV6-5 and TRBJ1-2; TRBD1 is a possible D gene (6 bases). Trimming removed 5 bases at V and 0 bases at J, with 10 bases between. CDR1 and CDR2 from the germline V gene are MNHEY and SVGAGI. CDR3 size: 14 residues. The CDR3 DNA follows: TGTGCCAGCAGTGGACAGAATCCTAACTATGGCTACACCTTC. It encodes CASSGQNPNYGYTF.

In this sample, this clone turned up a few times. The CDR3 sequence: CASSFAGGRTGELFF. CDR3 DNA sequence: TGTGCCAGCAGCTTTGCGGGGGGCCGAACCGGGGAGCTGTTTTTT. The chain joins TRBV7-6 to TRBJ2-2; TRBD2 agrees at 8 bases. After removal of 3 bases from V and 5 bases from J, the junction contained 5 bases not matched to a gene. The CDR3 runs to 15 residues. Germline CDR1 and CDR2: SGHVS and FNYEAQ.